This T cell receptor beta chain emerged from a study of blood T cell repertoires in COVID-19. Overall study: Material from acute and convalescent COVID-19 was sourced from the United States, Italy and Spain. The analysed material was cDNA or gDNA that came from T cells, B-cell-depleted T cells, or PBMCs.

In the study's own analysis: Nucleated cell counts were estimated from reference gene primer amplification. Clones were sequenced by immunoSEQ multiplex PCR, and TCRdb holds only the in-frame ones, with some missing. V, J and clone size reflect that table, while D and trimming were determined from the DNA. The sample has about 170,000 clones; more than 75% are singletons. This clone was counted only a few times. V was shortened by 1 base and J by 9 bases, with 13 bases between the two germline ends. The CDR3 is made up of 15 amino acids. Looked up from germline, CDR1 is MGHDK and CDR2 is SYGVNS. This clonotype was sampled from a man in his fifties or sixties who had recovered from COVID-19. The chain links TRBV25-1 to TRBJ1-6; unclear D gene. Material for sequencing was peripheral blood. In DNA, the CDR3 is TGTGCCAGCAGTGAATCCGATTCACCTAGTTCACCCCTCCACTTT. Its protein product is CASSESDSPSSPLHF.